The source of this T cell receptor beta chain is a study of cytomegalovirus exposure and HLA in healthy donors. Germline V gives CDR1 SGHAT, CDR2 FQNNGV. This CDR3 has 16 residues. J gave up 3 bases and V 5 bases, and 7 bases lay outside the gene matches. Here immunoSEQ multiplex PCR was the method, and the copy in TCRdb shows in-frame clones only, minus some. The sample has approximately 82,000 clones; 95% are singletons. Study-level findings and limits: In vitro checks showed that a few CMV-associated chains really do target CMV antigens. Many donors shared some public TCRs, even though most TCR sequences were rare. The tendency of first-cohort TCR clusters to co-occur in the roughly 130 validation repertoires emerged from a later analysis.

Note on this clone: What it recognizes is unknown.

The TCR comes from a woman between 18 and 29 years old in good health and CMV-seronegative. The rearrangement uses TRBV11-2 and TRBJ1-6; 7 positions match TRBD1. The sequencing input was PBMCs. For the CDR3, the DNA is TGTGCCAGCAGCCTAAGGGACAGCCACTATAATTCACCCCTCCACTTT. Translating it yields CASSLRDSHYNSPLHF.